These T cell receptor beta chains were read from a single sample in a study of cytomegalovirus exposure and HLA in healthy donors. The data were produced by immunoSEQ multiplex PCR, yet TCRdb's version contains in-frame clones alone and is incomplete. The sample yields roughly 100,000 clones, around 85% seen once. The sequencing input was PBMCs. These receptors were obtained from a man under 40 in good health and CMV-seropositive. Each CDR3 is given with its conserved first and last residue. The D gene is left open where the match is weak. Clone size is stated in some rows and not others, as once, few, many or a class when expanded.

D gene: TRBD2
V gene: TRBV30
J gene: TRBJ2-1
clone size: NA
CDR3 DNA: TGTGCCGTAACTAGCGGGGGCAGTGAGCAGTTCTTC
CDR3 protein: CAVTSGGSEQFF

D gene: NA
V gene: TRBV5-1
J gene: TRBJ1-1
clone size: NA
CDR3 DNA: TGCGCCAGCAGCTTGTTGGACAGCCCATATGGGGTGAACACTGAAGCTTTCTTT
CDR3 protein: CASSLLDSPYGVNTEAFF

D gene: NA
V gene: TRBV29-1
J gene: TRBJ1-2
clone size: NA
CDR3 DNA: TGCAGCCCAATCGGGGGGCGGCGAAGTAACTATGGCTACACCTTC
CDR3 protein: CSPIGGRRSNYGYTF

D gene: TRBD1
V gene: TRBV19
J gene: TRBJ2-7
clone size: NA
CDR3 DNA: TGTGCCAGTAGTCAACCGGGACAGGGGATTACCGAGCAGTACTTC
CDR3 protein: CASSQPGQGITEQYF

D gene: NA
V gene: TRBV30
J gene: TRBJ1-2
clone size: NA
CDR3 DNA: TGTGCCTGGAGTCGGGACTCCAACTATGGCTACACCTTC
CDR3 protein: CAWSRDSNYGYTF

D gene: TRBD1
V gene: TRBV28
J gene: TRBJ1-5
clone size: NA
CDR3 DNA: TGTGCCAGCAGAGGACAGGGCGAGAGCAATCAGCCCCAGCATTTT
CDR3 protein: CASRGQGESNQPQHF

D gene: TRBD2
V gene: TRBV18
J gene: TRBJ2-1
clone size: NA
CDR3 DNA: TGTGCCAGCTCACCAAGGCCAGCGGGGGGCATGGACGATGAGCAGTTCTTC
CDR3 protein: CASSPRPAGGMDDEQFF

D gene: TRBD1
V gene: TRBV7-8
J gene: TRBJ2-7
clone size: NA
CDR3 DNA: TGTGCCAGCAGCTTAGCGGGACAGTACGAGCAGTACTTC
CDR3 protein: CASSLAGQYEQYF

D gene: NA
V gene: TRBV5-6
J gene: TRBJ2-5
clone size: NA
CDR3 DNA: TGTGCCAGCAGCTGGGGAGGGGGGACCCAGTACTTC
CDR3 protein: CASSWGGGTQYF

D gene: TRBD1
V gene: TRBV28
J gene: TRBJ2-3
clone size: once
CDR3 DNA: TGTGCCAGCAGTTCCCCGGGACAGAACACAGATACGCAGTATTTT
CDR3 protein: CASSSPGQNTDTQYF

D gene: NA
V gene: TRBV15
J gene: TRBJ1-1
clone size: NA
CDR3 DNA: TGTGCCACCAGCAGAGACAGGGTTCGCACTGAAGCTTTCTTT
CDR3 protein: CATSRDRVRTEAFF

D gene: NA
V gene: TRBV11-2
J gene: TRBJ1-4
clone size: NA
CDR3 DNA: TGTGCCAGCAGCATCGGACAAGCAACTAATGAAAAACTGTTTTTT
CDR3 protein: CASSIGQATNEKLFF

D gene: NA
V gene: TRBV5-1
J gene: TRBJ2-2
clone size: NA
CDR3 DNA: TGCGCCAGCACCCCTCCGCAGAGGGTGAACACCGGGGAGCTGTTTTTT
CDR3 protein: CASTPPQRVNTGELFF

D gene: NA
V gene: TRBV6-5
J gene: TRBJ1-3
clone size: NA
CDR3 DNA: TGTGCCAGCACGGGCTCTGGAAACACCATATATTTT
CDR3 protein: CASTGSGNTIYF

D gene: TRBD1
V gene: TRBV6-5
J gene: TRBJ1-2
clone size: NA
CDR3 DNA: TGTGCCAGCAGTTACTCTCCAGGGGGCTCAGGTTATGGCTACACCTTC
CDR3 protein: CASSYSPGGSGYGYTF

D gene: NA
V gene: TRBV27
J gene: TRBJ2-5
clone size: NA
CDR3 DNA: TGTGCCAGCAGTCTCCAAGAGACCCAGTACTTC
CDR3 protein: CASSLQETQYF

D gene: NA
V gene: TRBV19
J gene: TRBJ2-5
clone size: NA
CDR3 DNA: TGTGCCAGTACCCCCGAGGGGGAAGAGACCCAGTACTTC
CDR3 protein: CASTPEGEETQYF

D gene: TRBD1
V gene: TRBV7-2
J gene: TRBJ1-3
clone size: NA
CDR3 DNA: TGTGCCAGCAGCCCAGACAGGGTCTCTGGAAACACCATATATTTT
CDR3 protein: CASSPDRVSGNTIYF

D gene: TRBD1
V gene: TRBV6-6
J gene: TRBJ2-7
clone size: NA
CDR3 DNA: TGTGCCAGCAGTTACCTTACAGGGGTTTACTACGAGCAGTACTTC
CDR3 protein: CASSYLTGVYYEQYF

D gene: TRBD2
V gene: TRBV2
J gene: TRBJ2-3
clone size: few
CDR3 DNA: TGTGCCAGCGGGTCTAGCGGGGGCACAGATACGCAGTATTTT
CDR3 protein: CASGSSGGTDTQYF

D gene: TRBD1
V gene: TRBV7-3
J gene: TRBJ2-5
clone size: NA
CDR3 DNA: TGTGCCAGCAGCCCGACAGGGGGTAGGGAGACCCAGTACTTC
CDR3 protein: CASSPTGGRETQYF

D gene: NA
V gene: TRBV5-4
J gene: TRBJ2-5
clone size: NA
CDR3 DNA: TGTGCCAGCAGCTTTCTAGAAGAGGGGACCCAGTACTTC
CDR3 protein: CASSFLEEGTQYF

D gene: NA
V gene: TRBV4-2
J gene: TRBJ2-5
clone size: NA
CDR3 DNA: TGTGCCAGCAGCCAGCCCACGTCGGGGAAAGAGACCCAGTACTTC
CDR3 protein: CASSQPTSGKETQYF

D gene: NA
V gene: TRBV11-2
J gene: TRBJ1-2
clone size: NA
CDR3 DNA: TGTGCCAGCAGCGAGAGCAGGCTCGGCTACACCTTC
CDR3 protein: CASSESRLGYTF

D gene: TRBD2
V gene: TRBV7-2
J gene: TRBJ2-1
clone size: NA
CDR3 DNA: TGTGCCAGCAGAGGACTAGCAGGTGAGCAGTTCTTC
CDR3 protein: CASRGLAGEQFF

D gene: NA
V gene: TRBV19
J gene: TRBJ1-6
clone size: NA
CDR3 DNA: TGTGCCAGTAGTATCGGACAAGGGGATTCACCCCTCCACTTT
CDR3 protein: CASSIGQGDSPLHF

D gene: NA
V gene: TRBV5-5
J gene: TRBJ2-7
clone size: NA
CDR3 DNA: TGTGCCAGCAGCTTGGACAACTCCTACGAGCAGTACTTC
CDR3 protein: CASSLDNSYEQYF

D gene: NA
V gene: TRBV28
J gene: TRBJ1-5
clone size: many
CDR3 DNA: TGTGCCAGCAGCCTAGAGGATCAGCCCCAGCATTTT
CDR3 protein: CASSLEDQPQHF

D gene: NA
V gene: TRBV11-2
J gene: TRBJ2-7
clone size: NA
CDR3 DNA: TGTGCCAGCAGCCCCGTGAAGGGAGCCTCCTACGAGCAGTACTTC
CDR3 protein: CASSPVKGASYEQYF

D gene: NA
V gene: TRBV2
J gene: TRBJ1-1
clone size: NA
CDR3 DNA: TGTGCCAGCAGACAACGGGGAGGGCAGGGCAACACTGAAGCTTTCTTT
CDR3 protein: CASRQRGGQGNTEAFF

D gene: NA
V gene: TRBV5-8
J gene: TRBJ2-7
clone size: NA
CDR3 DNA: TGTGCCAGCAGCTACCGGGACATTTCATACGAGCAGTACTTC
CDR3 protein: CASSYRDISYEQYF

D gene: TRBD2
V gene: TRBV10-3
J gene: TRBJ2-1
clone size: NA
CDR3 DNA: TGTGCCCTCGGGGGGCCTAGCGGGGGGCCTTTCGACAATGAGCAGTTCTTC
CDR3 protein: CALGGPSGGPFDNEQFF

D gene: TRBD1
V gene: TRBV7-9
J gene: TRBJ1-5
clone size: NA
CDR3 DNA: TGTGCCAGCAGCTTCTCCGGGGCAGGGGGGATTAGCAATCAGCCCCAGCATTTT
CDR3 protein: CASSFSGAGGISNQPQHF

D gene: TRBD1
V gene: TRBV9
J gene: TRBJ1-3
clone size: NA
CDR3 DNA: TGTGCCAGCAGCGTAGGGGGACAGGGGTCTGGAAACACCATATATTTT
CDR3 protein: CASSVGGQGSGNTIYF

D gene: TRBD1
V gene: TRBV5-1
J gene: TRBJ2-7
clone size: NA
CDR3 DNA: TGCGCCAGCAGCTCGTCAGGGGGTAGCCACGAGCAGTACTTC
CDR3 protein: CASSSSGGSHEQYF

D gene: TRBD2
V gene: TRBV2
J gene: TRBJ2-5
clone size: NA
CDR3 DNA: TGTGCCAGCGGCCGGACTAGCGGGGGGGAGACGGAGACCCAGTACTTC
CDR3 protein: CASGRTSGGETETQYF

D gene: NA
V gene: TRBV4-3
J gene: TRBJ2-6
clone size: NA
CDR3 DNA: TGCGCCAGCAGCCAAGACAGGGCGGGATCTGGGGCCAACGTCCTGACTTTC
CDR3 protein: CASSQDRAGSGANVLTF

D gene: NA
V gene: TRBV6-5
J gene: TRBJ1-1
clone size: NA
CDR3 DNA: TGTGCCAGCACCCTCCGCGGGGGAGACACTGAAGCTTTCTTT
CDR3 protein: CASTLRGGDTEAFF

D gene: TRBD1
V gene: TRBV2
J gene: TRBJ1-6
clone size: NA
CDR3 DNA: TGTGCCAGCGGGGGACAGTCCTCGGATTCACCCCTCCACTTT
CDR3 protein: CASGGQSSDSPLHF

D gene: NA
V gene: TRBV5-6
J gene: TRBJ1-6
clone size: NA
CDR3 DNA: TGTGCCAGCAGCTTGGGCCTCGGCAGCGCCAATTCACCCCTCCACTTT
CDR3 protein: CASSLGLGSANSPLHF

D gene: TRBD2
V gene: TRBV4-1
J gene: TRBJ2-2
clone size: NA
CDR3 DNA: TGCGCCAGCAGCCAAGCAAGGCCCACGCGGGGGGGGAATACCGGGGAGCTGTTTTTT
CDR3 protein: CASSQARPTRGGNTGELFF

D gene: TRBD2
V gene: TRBV15
J gene: TRBJ2-1
clone size: NA
CDR3 DNA: TGTGCCACTATCCCCAGCGGGGGATTTAATGAGCAGTTCTTC
CDR3 protein: CATIPSGGFNEQFF

D gene: NA
V gene: TRBV9
J gene: TRBJ1-1
clone size: NA
CDR3 DNA: TGTGCCAGCAGCGTAGTTCCCCAGATGAACACTGAAGCTTTCTTT
CDR3 protein: CASSVVPQMNTEAFF

D gene: TRBD1
V gene: TRBV7-2
J gene: TRBJ2-7
clone size: NA
CDR3 DNA: TGTGCCAGCAGCCCGGGACAGGGGGCCGAGCAGTACTTC
CDR3 protein: CASSPGQGAEQYF

D gene: NA
V gene: TRBV6-1
J gene: TRBJ2-7
clone size: NA
CDR3 DNA: TGTGCCAGCCTTCAGGGAGGCGACTACGAGCAGTACTTC
CDR3 protein: CASLQGGDYEQYF

D gene: NA
V gene: TRBV6-5
J gene: TRBJ1-1
clone size: NA
CDR3 DNA: TGTGCCAGCAGTTACGCTGACAGGCCGAACACTGAAGCTTTCTTT
CDR3 protein: CASSYADRPNTEAFF

D gene: TRBD2
V gene: TRBV28
J gene: TRBJ2-1
clone size: NA
CDR3 DNA: TGTGCCAGCAGTGGCGGGGGGACCGACAATGAGCAGTTCTTC
CDR3 protein: CASSGGGTDNEQFF

D gene: TRBD1
V gene: TRBV4-1
J gene: TRBJ1-5
clone size: NA
CDR3 DNA: TGCGCCAGCAGCCAAGATATGGGACAGGGCAATCAGCCCCAGCATTTT
CDR3 protein: CASSQDMGQGNQPQHF

D gene: NA
V gene: TRBV6-5
J gene: TRBJ1-4
clone size: NA
CDR3 DNA: TGTGCCAGCAGAATGGGAGGGCAGAATGAAAAACTGTTTTTT
CDR3 protein: CASRMGGQNEKLFF

D gene: TRBD2
V gene: TRBV30
J gene: TRBJ2-5
clone size: NA
CDR3 DNA: TGTGCCTGGAATCGACTAGCGGGGGCCCAAGAGACCCAGTACTTC
CDR3 protein: CAWNRLAGAQETQYF

D gene: NA
V gene: TRBV5-1
J gene: TRBJ2-5
clone size: NA
CDR3 DNA: TGCGCCAGCAGCTTAGAAGCGGAGCAGTACTTC
CDR3 protein: CASSLEAEQYF

D gene: TRBD1
V gene: TRBV7-9
J gene: TRBJ1-2
clone size: few
CDR3 DNA: TGTGCCAGCAGCTCACAGCAGGGGGCGCGAGGCTACACCTTC
CDR3 protein: CASSSQQGARGYTF

D gene: NA
V gene: TRBV27
J gene: TRBJ1-6
clone size: NA
CDR3 DNA: TGTGCCAGCAGTTTTCGACAAAATAATTCACCCCTCCACTTT
CDR3 protein: CASSFRQNNSPLHF

D gene: TRBD2
V gene: TRBV18
J gene: TRBJ2-5
clone size: NA
CDR3 DNA: TGTGCCAGCTCACCACGGGAGGGGTTTCGCGAGACCCAGTACTTC
CDR3 protein: CASSPREGFRETQYF

D gene: TRBD1
V gene: TRBV7-8
J gene: TRBJ1-6
clone size: NA
CDR3 DNA: TGTGCCAGCAGCCTGGCGGACAGGGCGATCAATTCACCCCTCCACTTT
CDR3 protein: CASSLADRAINSPLHF

D gene: NA
V gene: TRBV7-9
J gene: TRBJ2-5
clone size: NA
CDR3 DNA: TGTGCCAGCAGCGAGAGACCCGGGGGATTTCAAGAGACCCAGTACTTC
CDR3 protein: CASSERPGGFQETQYF

D gene: TRBD2
V gene: TRBV4-1
J gene: TRBJ2-1
clone size: once
CDR3 DNA: TGCGCCAGCAGCCAGCCACGACTAGCGGGGGGAGTTCGCCCCTACAATGAGCAGTTCTTC
CDR3 protein: CASSQPRLAGGVRPYNEQFF

D gene: NA
V gene: TRBV4-3
J gene: TRBJ2-6
clone size: once
CDR3 DNA: TGCGCCAGCAGCCAAGACACAGGGACTGGGGCCAACGTCCTGACTTTC
CDR3 protein: CASSQDTGTGANVLTF

D gene: TRBD2
V gene: TRBV5-4
J gene: TRBJ2-7
clone size: few
CDR3 DNA: TGTGCCAGCTCCGGGACTAGCGTCTACGAGCAGTACTTC
CDR3 protein: CASSGTSVYEQYF